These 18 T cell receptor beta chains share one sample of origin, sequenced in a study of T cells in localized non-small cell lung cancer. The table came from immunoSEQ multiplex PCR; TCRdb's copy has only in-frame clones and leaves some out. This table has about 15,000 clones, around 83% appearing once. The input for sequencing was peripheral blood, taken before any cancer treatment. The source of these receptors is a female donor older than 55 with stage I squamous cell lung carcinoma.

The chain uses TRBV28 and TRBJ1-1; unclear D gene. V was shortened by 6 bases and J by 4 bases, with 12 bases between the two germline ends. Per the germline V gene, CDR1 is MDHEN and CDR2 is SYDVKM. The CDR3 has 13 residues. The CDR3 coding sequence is TGTGCCAGCAGCCCCGGAGGTTTCACTGAAGCTTTCTTT. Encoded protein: CASSPGGFTEAFF.

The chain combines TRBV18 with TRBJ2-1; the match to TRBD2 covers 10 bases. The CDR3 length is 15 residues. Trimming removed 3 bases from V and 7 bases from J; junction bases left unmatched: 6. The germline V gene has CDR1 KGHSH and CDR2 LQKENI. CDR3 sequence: CASSPERGGSNEQFF. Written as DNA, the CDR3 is TGTGCCAGCTCACCTGAGCGGGGGGGGTCGAATGAGCAGTTCTTC. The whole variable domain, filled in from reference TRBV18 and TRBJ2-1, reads NAGVMQNPRHLVRRRGQEARLRCSPMKGHSHVYWYRQLPEEGLKFMVYLQKENIIDESGMPKERFSAEFPKEGPSILRIQQVVRGDSAAYFCASSPERGGSNEQFFGPGTRLTVL.

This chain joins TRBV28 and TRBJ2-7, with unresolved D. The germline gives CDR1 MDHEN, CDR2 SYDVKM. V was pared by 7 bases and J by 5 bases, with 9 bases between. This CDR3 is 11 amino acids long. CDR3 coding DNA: TGTGCCAGCATGGAGATGGACGAGCAGTACTTC. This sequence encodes CASMEMDEQYF.

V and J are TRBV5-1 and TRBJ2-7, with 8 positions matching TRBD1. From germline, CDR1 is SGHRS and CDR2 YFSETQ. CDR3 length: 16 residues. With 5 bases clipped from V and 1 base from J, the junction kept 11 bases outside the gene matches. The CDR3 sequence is CASSLFGTGDSYEQYF. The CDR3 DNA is TGCGCCAGCAGTCTATTCGGGACAGGCGATTCCTACGAGCAGTACTTC.

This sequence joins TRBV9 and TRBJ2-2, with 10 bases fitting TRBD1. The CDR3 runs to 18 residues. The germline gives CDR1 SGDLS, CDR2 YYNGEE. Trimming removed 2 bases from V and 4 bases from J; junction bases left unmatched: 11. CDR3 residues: CASSVSSTGGGRTGELFF. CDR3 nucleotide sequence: TGTGCCAGCAGCGTTTCGTCGACAGGGGGCGGACGCACCGGGGAGCTGTTTTTT.

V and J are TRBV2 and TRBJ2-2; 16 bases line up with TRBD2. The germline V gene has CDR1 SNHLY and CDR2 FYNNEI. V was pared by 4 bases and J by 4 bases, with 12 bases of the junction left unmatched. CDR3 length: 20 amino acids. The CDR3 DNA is TGTGCCAGCAGTGGCCCCGGGACTAGCGGGAGGGCCTGGGGCACCGGGGAGCTGTTTTTT. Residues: CASSGPGTSGRAWGTGELFF.

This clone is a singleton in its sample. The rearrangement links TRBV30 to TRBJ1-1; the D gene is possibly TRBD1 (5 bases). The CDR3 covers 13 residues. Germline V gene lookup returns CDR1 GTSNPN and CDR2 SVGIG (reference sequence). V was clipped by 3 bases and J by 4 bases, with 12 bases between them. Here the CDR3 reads CAWSRDRGTEAFF. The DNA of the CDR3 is TGTGCCTGGAGCCGGGACCGGGGCACTGAAGCTTTCTTT. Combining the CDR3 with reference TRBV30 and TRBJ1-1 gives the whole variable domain SQTIHQWPATLVQPVGSPLSLECTVEGTSNPNLYWYRQAAGRGLQLLFYSVGIGQISSEVPQNLSASRPQDRQFILSSKKLLLSDSGFYLCAWSRDRGTEAFFGQGTRLTVV.

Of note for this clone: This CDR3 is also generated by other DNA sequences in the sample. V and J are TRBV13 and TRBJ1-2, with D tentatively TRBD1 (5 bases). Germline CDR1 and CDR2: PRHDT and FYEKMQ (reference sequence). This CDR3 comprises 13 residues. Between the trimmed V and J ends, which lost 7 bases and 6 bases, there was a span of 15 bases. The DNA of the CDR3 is TGTGCCAGCAACCTGGGGGTGGCGGATGGCTACACCTTC. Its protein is CASNLGVADGYTF.

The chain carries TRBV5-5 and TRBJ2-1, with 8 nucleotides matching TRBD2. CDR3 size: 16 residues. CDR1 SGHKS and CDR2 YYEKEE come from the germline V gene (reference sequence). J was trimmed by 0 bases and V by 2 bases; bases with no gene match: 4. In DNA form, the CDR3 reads TGTGCCAGCAGCTTCATAGCGGGAAGCTCCTACAATGAGCAGTTCTTC. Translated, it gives CASSFIAGSSYNEQFF.

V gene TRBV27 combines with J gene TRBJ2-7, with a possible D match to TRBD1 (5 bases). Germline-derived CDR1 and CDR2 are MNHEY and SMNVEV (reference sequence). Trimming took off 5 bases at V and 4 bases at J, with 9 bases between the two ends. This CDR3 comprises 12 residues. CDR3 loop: CASSTQGYEQYF. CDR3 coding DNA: TGTGCCAGCAGTACGCAGGGATACGAGCAGTACTTC.

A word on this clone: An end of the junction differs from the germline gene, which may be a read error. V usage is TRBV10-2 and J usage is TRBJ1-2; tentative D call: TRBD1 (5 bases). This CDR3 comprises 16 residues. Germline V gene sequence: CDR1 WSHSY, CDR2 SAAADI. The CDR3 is CASSGNNVPDAWGCTF. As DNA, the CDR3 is TGCGCCAGCAGTGGGAACAACGTACCGGACGCTTGGGGCTGCACCTTC.

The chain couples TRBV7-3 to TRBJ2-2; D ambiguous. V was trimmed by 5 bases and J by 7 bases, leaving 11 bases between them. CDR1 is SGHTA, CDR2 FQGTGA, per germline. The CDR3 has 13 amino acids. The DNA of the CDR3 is TGTGCCAGCAGCCTATCGGTGGACGGGGAGCTGTTTTTT. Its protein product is CASSLSVDGELFF.

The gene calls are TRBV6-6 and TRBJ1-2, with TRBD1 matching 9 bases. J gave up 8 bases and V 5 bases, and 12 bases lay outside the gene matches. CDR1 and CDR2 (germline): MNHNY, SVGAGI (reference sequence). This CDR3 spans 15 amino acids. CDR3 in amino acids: CASSPSWGQGSGYTF. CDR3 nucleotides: TGTGCCAGCAGTCCCTCCTGGGGACAGGGTTCGGGCTACACCTTC.

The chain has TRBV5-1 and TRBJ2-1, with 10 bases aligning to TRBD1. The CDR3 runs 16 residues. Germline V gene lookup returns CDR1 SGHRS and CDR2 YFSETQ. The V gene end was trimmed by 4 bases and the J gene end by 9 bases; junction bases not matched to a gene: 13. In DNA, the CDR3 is TGCGCCAGCAGCCCCGCGACAGGGGGCAATGGGGGTGAGCAGTTCTTC. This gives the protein CASSPATGGNGGEQFF.

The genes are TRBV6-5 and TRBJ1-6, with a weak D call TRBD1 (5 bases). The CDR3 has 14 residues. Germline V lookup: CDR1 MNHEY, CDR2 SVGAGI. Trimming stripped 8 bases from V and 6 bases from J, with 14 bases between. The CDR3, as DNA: TGTGCCAGCGGGACCCGGGGCGGTAATTCACCCCTCCACTTT. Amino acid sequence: CASGTRGGNSPLHF.

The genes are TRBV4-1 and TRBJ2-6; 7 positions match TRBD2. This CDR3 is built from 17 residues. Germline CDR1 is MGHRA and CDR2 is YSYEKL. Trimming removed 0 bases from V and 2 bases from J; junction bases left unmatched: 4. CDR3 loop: CASSQDWEGTGANVLTF. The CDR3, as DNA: TGCGCCAGCAGCCAAGATTGGGAGGGGACTGGGGCCAACGTCCTGACTTTC.

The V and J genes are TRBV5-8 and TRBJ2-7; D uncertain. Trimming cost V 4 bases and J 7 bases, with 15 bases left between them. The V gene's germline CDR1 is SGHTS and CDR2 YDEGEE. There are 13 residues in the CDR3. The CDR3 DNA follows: TGTGCCAGCAGCCAAGTTCAGGCGGAAGAGCAGTACTTC. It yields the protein CASSQVQAEEQYF.

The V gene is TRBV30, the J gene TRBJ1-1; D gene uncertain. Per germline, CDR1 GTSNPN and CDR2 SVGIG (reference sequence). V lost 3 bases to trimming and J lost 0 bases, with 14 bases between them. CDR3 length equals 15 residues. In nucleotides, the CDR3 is TGTGCCTGGAGCCAATACAGTGATATGAACACTGAAGCTTTCTTT. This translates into CAWSQYSDMNTEAFF.